This T cell receptor (beta chain) emerged from a study of cytomegalovirus exposure and HLA in healthy donors. Study conclusions and caveats: The classifier reportedly diagnosed cytomegalovirus status with high sensitivity and specificity. It was confirmed in vitro that a few of the CMV-associated chains were specific for CMV antigens.

Remarks on this clone: Its antigen is undetermined.

Produced via immunoSEQ multiplex PCR; TCRdb's table is partial and in-frame only. The sample lists 230,000 or so clones, roughly 88% occurring once. This CDR3 has 15 residues. V gave up 7 bases and J gave up 1 base; unmatched junction bases: 9. Per the germline V gene, CDR1 is MDHEN and CDR2 is SYDVKM. This clonotype originated in a woman aged 18-35 years in good health and CMV-seronegative. The sequenced sample consisted of PBMCs. The chain combines TRBV28 with TRBJ2-7, with 8 bases that match TRBD1. CDR3 protein: CASTSGGAGSYEQYF. CDR3 nucleotides: TGTGCCAGCACTTCAGGGGGCGCAGGGTCCTACGAGCAGTACTTC.